This TCR beta chain was identified during a study of OX40 agonist ivuxolimab in advanced cancers. Looking at the study overall: The drug used for patients, ivuxolimab, was an agonistic anti-OX40 (CD134) antibody. Patients treated during dose escalation were battling hepatocellular carcinoma, melanoma, renal cell or head and neck cancer.

V lost 3 bases and J lost 3, with 11 bases in between. This CDR3 comprises 14 residues. Germline CDR1 ENHRY, CDR2 SYGVKD. Profiling relied on immunoSEQ multiplex PCR, and the TCRdb table lists in-frame clones only, not all of them. The sample consists of tens of thousands of clones, about four fifths of them appearing once. The chain joins TRBV10-3 to TRBJ1-1; D perhaps matches TRBD1 (5 bases). The material sequenced was CD4+ or CD8+ T cells sorted from blood, taken in a trial of the OX40 agonist ivuxolimab. The sequence was collected from an adult with an advanced solid tumor such as melanoma, head and neck, liver or kidney cancer. The CDR3 protein is CAISESWDDTEAFF. CDR3 nucleotide sequence: TGTGCCATCAGTGAATCCTGGGACGACACTGAAGCTTTCTTT.